The 27 T cell receptor beta chains reported below all come from one sample, sequenced in a study of cytomegalovirus exposure and HLA in healthy donors. Amplification used 60 Vbeta primers and 13 Jbeta primers. The data were produced by immunoSEQ multiplex PCR, yet TCRdb's version contains in-frame clones alone and is incomplete. Counted here are about 130,000 clones, around four fifths occurring once; the ten biggest clones make up 5% to 6.5%. The source material was PBMCs. The receptor set was obtained from a young man in good health and CMV-seronegative.

J is TRBJ1-4 and V is TRBV28; 9 bases align to TRBD1. Germline V gene sequence: CDR1 MDHEN, CDR2 SYDVKM. CDR3 length: 14 residues. The junction had 6 bases not matched to a gene; V was cut back by 5 bases and J by 8 bases. Here the CDR3 DNA reads TGTGCCAGCAGTCAGGACAGGGGCGGGGAAAAACTGTTTTTT. Protein product: CASSQDRGGEKLFF.

This clone was observed once. This chain uses TRBV5-1 with TRBJ2-7, with 10 nucleotides matching TRBD2. Looked up from germline, CDR1 is SGHRS and CDR2 is YFSETQ. J lost 6 bases, V lost 0 bases, and 6 bases had no gene match. The CDR3 extends over 15 amino acids. CDR3 residues: CASSLVAGGGLEQYF. CDR3 DNA sequence: TGCGCCAGCAGCTTGGTAGCGGGGGGAGGCCTCGAGCAGTACTTC. The variable domain in full, completed from reference TRBV5-1 and TRBJ2-7, reads KAGVTQTPRYLIKTRGQQVTLSCSPISGHRSVSWYQQTPGQGLQFLFEYFSETQRNKGNFPGRFSGRQFSNSRSEMNVSTLELGDSALYLCASSLVAGGGLEQYFGPGTRLTVT.

The V call is TRBV29-1, the J call TRBJ2-7; 13 positions agree with TRBD2. CDR3 size: 15 residues. The germline gives CDR1 SQVTM, CDR2 ANQGSEA. The ends lost 5 bases at V and 2 bases at J; junction bases unmatched: 6. The CDR3 is CSVLATSGGPYEQYF. CDR3 DNA: TGCAGCGTTTTAGCGACTAGCGGGGGGCCCTACGAGCAGTACTTC.

This chain links TRBV7-6 with TRBJ1-3; D unclear. The CDR3 covers 15 residues. Germline-derived CDR1 and CDR2 are SGHVS and FNYEAQ. Between the trimmed V and J ends, which lost 4 bases and 0 bases, there was a span of 10 bases. CDR3 sequence (DNA): TGTGCCAGCAGCTCCGGTAGTAGCTCTGGAAACACCATATATTTT. Its translation is CASSSGSSSGNTIYF.

V and J are TRBV5-6 and TRBJ2-2; D remains ambiguous. The end of the DNA aligns better with TRBJ1-3, so the J call may be wrong. Germline-derived CDR1 and CDR2 are SGHDT and YYEEEE. The CDR3 contains 16 residues. The CDR3 is CASSLVSGSSGNTIYF. The CDR3, as DNA: TGTGCCAGCAGCTTGGTGTCTGGGAGCTCTGGAAACACCATATATTTT.

The chain recombines TRBV5-1 with TRBJ1-2; the match to TRBD1 covers 8 bases. The J segment lost 4 bases and the V segment lost 2 bases, leaving 4 bases of the junction unmatched. CDR1 is SGHRS and CDR2 is YFSETQ in the germline V gene. The CDR3 totals 14 residues. The CDR3: CASSLTGGTYGYTF. The DNA of the CDR3 is TGCGCCAGCAGCTTAACAGGGGGTACCTATGGCTACACCTTC.

The chain couples TRBV7-3 to TRBJ2-1; 8 bases are a match to TRBD1. The CDR3 contains 17 residues. Germline V gene data show CDR1 as SGHTA and CDR2 as FQGTGA. J gave up 7 bases and V 4 bases, and 15 bases lay outside the gene matches. CDR3 in amino acids: CASSSLGPTTGVNEQFF. The CDR3 bases are TGTGCCAGCAGCTCACTGGGGCCGACGACAGGGGTGAATGAGCAGTTCTTC.

This rearrangement joins TRBV4-3 to TRBJ1-2, with TRBD1 identical over 7 bases. Germline V lookup: CDR1 LGHNA, CDR2 YSLEER. Germline trimming cut 2 bases from V and 4 bases from J; bases unmatched to any gene: 4. CDR3 length: 14 residues. DNA of the CDR3: TGCGCCAGCAGCCAAAACGACAGGGCCTATGGCTACACCTTC. It encodes CASSQNDRAYGYTF.

The V call is TRBV15, the J call TRBJ1-3; 7 bases fit TRBD1. Germline CDR1 and CDR2: LNHNV and YYDKDF (reference sequence). V lost 6 bases to trimming and J lost 4 bases; unmatched junction nucleotides: 6. The CDR3 contains 14 residues. The chain's CDR3 is CATRRGTEGNTIYF. CDR3 nucleotide sequence: TGTGCCACCAGGAGGGGGACAGAGGGAAACACCATATATTTT.

Regarding this clone: This specimen includes other DNA sequences encoding the same CDR3. The gene calls are TRBV5-1 and TRBJ1-4; D may be TRBD1 (6 bases). The germline V gene has CDR1 SGHRS and CDR2 YFSETQ. The CDR3 length is 15 residues. V lost 4 bases to trimming and J lost 3 bases, with 13 bases between them. For the CDR3, the DNA is TGCGCCAGCAGCCCAGGGACAACCTCTAATGAAAAACTGTTTTTT. This codes for CASSPGTTSNEKLFF.

The V gene is TRBV6-1, the J gene TRBJ2-5; 7 bases match TRBD1. Germline CDR1 and CDR2: MNHNS and SASEGT. This CDR3 spans 12 amino acids. Losses at the gene ends were 7 bases for V and 2 bases for J; bases not matched to a gene: 1. The CDR3 DNA follows: TGTGCCAGCAAGGGACAGCAAGAGACCCAGTACTTC. It is translated as CASKGQQETQYF.

The chain links TRBV29-1 to TRBJ2-1, with D possibly being TRBD2 (6 bases). The CDR3 has 17 amino acids. Trimming stripped 4 bases from V and 2 bases from J, with 21 bases between. From germline, CDR1 is SQVTM and CDR2 ANQGSEA. CDR3 sequence: CSVVGLRRRGTYNEQFF. In DNA form, the CDR3 reads TGCAGCGTTGTCGGACTAAGGCGGAGGGGAACCTACAATGAGCAGTTCTTC.

This clone has a single count. This chain connects TRBV29-1 to TRBJ2-4; 7 bases fit TRBD1. Germline V gene data show CDR1 as SQVTM and CDR2 as ANQGSEA. Trimming removed 7 bases from V and 0 bases from J; junction bases left unmatched: 12. The CDR3 covers 16 residues. CDR3 amino acids: CSAAGQAEGAKNIQYF. In DNA, the CDR3 is TGCAGCGCAGCTGGACAGGCCGAAGGAGCCAAAAACATTCAGTACTTC.

A single count supports this clone. This chain connects TRBV19 to TRBJ1-1; D perhaps matches TRBD1 (6 bases). Deletions cut 7 bases from V and 2 bases from J, with 17 bases between. CDR1 and CDR2 (germline): LNHDA, SQIVND (reference sequence). This CDR3 has 15 residues. The CDR3 sequence: CASTLGGAVNTEAFF. As DNA, the CDR3 is TGTGCCAGTACCCTGGGGGGGGCGGTAAACACTGAAGCTTTCTTT.

This rearrangement joins TRBV7-2 to TRBJ1-2; D perhaps matches TRBD1 (5 bases). Trimming shortened V by 3 bases and J by 3 bases, and 8 bases separated the two germline ends. CDR1 is SGHTA and CDR2 is FQGNSA in the germline V gene. The CDR3 extends over 13 amino acids. As DNA, the CDR3 is TGTGCCAGCAGCTTCCCGGGGGACTATGGCTACACCTTC. The encoded protein is CASSFPGDYGYTF.

The chain combines TRBV7-3 with TRBJ2-3; no reliable D call. This CDR3 is built from 13 residues. V was pared by 1 base and J by 4 bases, with 6 bases between. Germline V gene lookup returns CDR1 SGHTA and CDR2 FQGTGA. Here the CDR3 DNA reads TGTGCCAGCAGCTTAAGACTTGCAGATACGCAGTATTTT. It encodes CASSLRLADTQYF.

This sequence joins TRBV6-1 and TRBJ2-5, with 7 bases matching TRBD1. The end of the DNA aligns better with TRBJ2-7, so the J call may be wrong. CDR3 length equals 14 residues. Germline values: CDR1 MNHNS, CDR2 SASEGT. The CDR3 region has the DNA TGTGCCAGCAGTCCCACAGGGGTTTCCTACGAGCAGTACTTC. The encoded protein is CASSPTGVSYEQYF.

This clone appeared a few times. The V and J genes are TRBV5-4 and TRBJ2-1; 11 positions match TRBD2. Losses at the gene ends were 5 bases for V and 12 bases for J; bases not matched to a gene: 16. In germline, CDR1 is SGHNT, CDR2 YYREEE (reference sequence). The CDR3 loop spans 16 amino acids. The CDR3: CASRPTSGRGGEVQFF. CDR3 in DNA: TGTGCCAGCAGGCCTACTAGCGGGAGAGGAGGGGAAGTGCAGTTCTTC. The full variable domain, in which reference TRBV5-4 and TRBJ2-1 provide the parts outside the CDR3, is ETGVTQSPTHLIKTRGQQVTLRCSSQSGHNTVSWYQQALGQGPQFIFQYYREEENGRGNFPPRFSGLQFPNYSSELNVNALELDDSALYLCASRPTSGRGGEVQFFGPGTRLTVL.

This clone was recorded once. This chain joins TRBV7-9 and TRBJ2-2, with D unclear. Trimming took 1 base from V and 3 from J, leaving 6 bases between them. CDR1 SEHNR and CDR2 FQNEAQ come from the germline V gene (reference sequence). This CDR3 spans 14 amino acids. The CDR3 here is CASSLGRDTGELFF. The CDR3 nucleotides read TGTGCCAGCAGCTTAGGTCGGGACACCGGGGAGCTGTTTTTT.

CDR3 protein: CASSEWGPTEAFF. CDR3 sequence (DNA): TGTGCCAGCAGTGAATGGGGCCCCACTGAAGCTTTCTTT. The chain carries TRBV25-1 and TRBJ1-1; D possibly corresponds to TRBD1 (5 bases). Trimming left V 1 base short and J 4 bases short, with 7 bases between. The CDR3 loop spans 13 amino acids. Germline V gene sequence: CDR1 MGHDK, CDR2 SYGVNS.

This clone was observed a handful of times. The V call is TRBV10-1, the J call TRBJ1-3; D possibly corresponds to TRBD1 (6 bases). Trimming pared 5 bases from V and 0 bases from J, leaving 11 bases between. This CDR3 region has 15 residues. CDR1 is WNHNN and CDR2 is SYGVQD in the germline V gene (reference sequence). The CDR3 sequence: CASSSGTTSGNTIYF. In nucleotides, the CDR3 is TGCGCCAGCAGTTCCGGGACAACCTCTGGAAACACCATATATTTT.

The V gene is TRBV5-6, the J gene TRBJ2-1; tentative D call: TRBD1 (6 bases). The CDR3 totals 14 residues. CDR1 is SGHDT and CDR2 is YYEEEE in the germline V gene. Trimming pared 1 base from V and 1 base from J, leaving 6 bases between. CDR3 sequence: CASSLTGSYNEQFF. For the CDR3, the DNA is TGTGCCAGCAGCTTGACAGGGTCCTACAATGAGCAGTTCTTC.

The count of this clone is one. DNA of the CDR3: TGTGCCAGCAGTTACTACTCAGGGGGTTCGCAAGAGACCCAGTACTTC. Translated: CASSYYSGGSQETQYF. The V call is TRBV6-5, the J call TRBJ2-5, with 7 bases identical to TRBD1. Germline V gives CDR1 MNHEY, CDR2 SVGAGI. Trimming removed 1 base from V and 2 bases from J; junction bases left unmatched: 7. The CDR3 has 16 residues.

The chain couples TRBV2 to TRBJ1-4; D remains ambiguous. Trimming pared 6 bases from V and 5 bases from J, leaving 7 bases between. Germline CDR1 is SNHLY and CDR2 is FYNNEI. The CDR3 is 12 residues long. This chain's CDR3 is CASSRENEKLFF. The CDR3 DNA reads as TGTGCCAGCAGCCGGGAAAATGAAAAACTGTTTTTT.

The chain joins TRBV28 to TRBJ2-7; D may be TRBD1 (6 bases). Germline CDR1 MDHEN, CDR2 SYDVKM. The CDR3 is 14 amino acids. V gave up 1 base and J gave up 3 bases, with 10 bases separating them. As DNA, the CDR3 is TGTGCCAGCAGTTTATTACCGACAGGCTACGAGCAGTACTTC. As protein: CASSLLPTGYEQYF.

This clone is a singleton in its sample. The V call is TRBV10-1, the J call TRBJ2-2; D not certain. Germline values: CDR1 WNHNN, CDR2 SYGVQD (reference sequence). V shed 2 bases and J shed 1 base, with 5 bases lying between them. There are 14 residues in the CDR3. The CDR3 here is CASSEPGNTGELFF. DNA of the CDR3: TGCGCCAGCAGTGAGCCGGGGAACACCGGGGAGCTGTTTTTT.

The V gene is TRBV5-4, the J gene TRBJ2-2; TRBD1 aligns across 9 bases. The length of the CDR3 is 15 residues. Germline CDR1 and CDR2: SGHNT and YYREEE (reference sequence). V trimming: 3 bases; J trimming: 4 bases; junction bases outside the gene matches: 4. The CDR3 DNA sequence: TGTGCCAGCAGCTCCGGGACAGGGATCACCGGGGAGCTGTTTTTT. Protein: CASSSGTGITGELFF.